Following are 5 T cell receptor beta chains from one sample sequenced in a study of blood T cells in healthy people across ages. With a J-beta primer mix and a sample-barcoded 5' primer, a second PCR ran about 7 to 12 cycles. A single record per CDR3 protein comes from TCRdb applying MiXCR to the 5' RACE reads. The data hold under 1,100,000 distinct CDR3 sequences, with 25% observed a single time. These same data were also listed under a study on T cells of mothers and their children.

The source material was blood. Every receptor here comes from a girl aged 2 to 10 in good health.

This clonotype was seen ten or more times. The CDR3 loop is CASSLIAQETQYF. DNA of the CDR3: TGTGCCAGCAGCTTAATTGCTCAAGAGACCCAGTACTTC. J is TRBJ2-5 and V is TRBV7-3, with unresolved D. Germline-derived CDR1 and CDR2 are SGHTA and FQGTGA. The CDR3 spans 13 residues. V was pared by 1 base and J by 2 bases, with 5 bases between. Full variable domain (rest looked up from reference TRBV7-3 and TRBJ2-5): GAGVSQTPSNKVTEKGKYVELRCDPISGHTALYWYRQSLGQGPEFLIYFQGTGAADDSGLPNDRFFAVRPEGSVSTLKIQRTERGDSAVYLCASSLIAQETQYFGPGTRLLVL.

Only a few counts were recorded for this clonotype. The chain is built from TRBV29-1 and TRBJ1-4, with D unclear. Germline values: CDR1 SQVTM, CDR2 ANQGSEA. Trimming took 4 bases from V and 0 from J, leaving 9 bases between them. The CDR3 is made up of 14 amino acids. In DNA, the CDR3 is TGCAGCGTTGTTCCGGGAACAACTAATGAAAAACTGTTTTTT. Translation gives CSVVPGTTNEKLFF.

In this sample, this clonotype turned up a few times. CDR3 sequence reads: CSVEGRANGELFF. The DNA for the CDR3 is TGCAGCGTTGAGGGAAGGGCTAACGGGGAGCTGTTTTTT. The chain is built from TRBV29-1 and TRBJ2-2; D gene uncertain. Trimming shortened V by 3 bases and J by 7 bases, and 12 bases separated the two germline ends. Germline-derived CDR1 and CDR2 are SQVTM and ANQGSEA. This CDR3 spans 13 amino acids.

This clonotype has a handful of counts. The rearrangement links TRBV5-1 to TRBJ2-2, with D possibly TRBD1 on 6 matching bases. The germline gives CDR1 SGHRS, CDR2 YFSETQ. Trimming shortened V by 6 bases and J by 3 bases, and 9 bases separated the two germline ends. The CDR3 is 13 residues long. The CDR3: CASNYRDTGELFF. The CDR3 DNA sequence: TGCGCCAGCAACTACAGGGACACCGGGGAGCTGTTTTTT.

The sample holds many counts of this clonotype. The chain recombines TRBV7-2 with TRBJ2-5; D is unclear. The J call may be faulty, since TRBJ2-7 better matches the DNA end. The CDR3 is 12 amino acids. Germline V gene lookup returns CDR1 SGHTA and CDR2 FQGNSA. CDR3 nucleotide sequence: TGTGCCAGCAGCCCGAATGGTTACGAGCAGTACTTC. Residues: CASSPNGYEQYF.